Listed here are 27 T cell receptor beta chains from one sample, sequenced in a study of T cells in Graves' hyperthyroidism and ophthalmopathy. There were TCR beta CDR3 regions amplified from RNA transcripts. A set of HTBI primers served as the primers for a first-round RT-PCR of the TCR CDR3. TCRdb processed the multiplex PCR reads anew with MiXCR; each CDR3 protein has one entry. This table holds roughly 740,000 distinct CDR3 sequences, about a sixth found once. Specimen: blood. The receptors come from a man aged 18 to 30 with Graves' hyperthyroidism.

The J gene is TRBJ2-5, the V gene TRBV7-2; a weak D match, TRBD2 (5 bases). The CDR3 is 15 residues long. Trimming took 7 bases from V and 2 from J, leaving 17 bases between them. In germline, CDR1 is SGHTA, CDR2 FQGNSA. CDR3 DNA sequence: TGTGCCAGCACCGGAGCGACGGGGTTGCAAGAGACCCAGTACTTC. This translates into CASTGATGLQETQYF.

This clonotype was counted many times. The rearrangement links TRBV28 to TRBJ2-1, with D possibly matching TRBD2 (6 bases). The CDR3 extends over 16 amino acids. Trimming cost V 4 bases and J 0 bases, with 13 bases left between them. The germline gives CDR1 MDHEN, CDR2 SYDVKM. CDR3 bases: TGTGCCAGCAGTTCAGTCGGGAGATCCTCCTACAATGAGCAGTTCTTC. Encoded protein: CASSSVGRSSYNEQFF.

The chain is built from TRBV20-1 and TRBJ1-2; no clear D. From germline, CDR1 is DFQATT and CDR2 SNEGSKA (reference sequence). The germline V and J ends were trimmed by 5 bases and 5 bases, with 18 bases remaining between them. The CDR3 extends over 14 amino acids. For the CDR3, the DNA is TGCAGTGCTTTACGCGACGGGGAGTTATATGGCTACACCTTC. Translated: CSALRDGELYGYTF.

This clonotype has more than one count but fewer than ten. V is TRBV12-3 or TRBV12-4 and J is TRBJ1-6, with D perhaps matching TRBD1 (5 bases). The CDR3 has 15 amino acids. Trimming took 6 bases from V and 6 from J, leaving 15 bases between them. The CDR3 spells CASSLPRQGNSPLHF. CDR3 nucleotide sequence: TGTGCCAGCAGCCTCCCGCGGCAGGGTAATTCACCCCTCCACTTT.

A few counts support this clonotype. The chain joins TRBV27 to TRBJ2-2; possible D gene TRBD2, 5 bases. V lost 3 bases and J 7 bases, leaving 6 bases between the germline ends. The germline V gene encodes CDR1 MNHEY and CDR2 SMNVEV (reference sequence). This CDR3 has 12 residues. CDR3 sequence reads: CASSFEGGELFF. CDR3 DNA sequence: TGTGCCAGCAGTTTTGAGGGCGGGGAGCTGTTTTTT.

Of note for this clonotype: Possible read error: a much larger clone is one base away. The chain couples TRBV11-1 to TRBJ2-3; a possible D gene is TRBD2 (6 bases). There are 15 residues in the CDR3. In germline, CDR1 is SGHAT, CDR2 FQDESV (reference sequence). Trimming pared 3 bases from V and 11 bases from J, leaving 21 bases between. The DNA of the CDR3 is TGTGCCAGCAGCTTCCCCCCCGGTTGGAGGGGTATGCAGTATTTT. This sequence encodes CASSFPPGWRGMQYF.

Many counts were recorded for this clonotype. The chain uses TRBV18 and TRBJ2-7; no definite D call. Germline CDR1 reads KGHSH; CDR2 reads LQKENI. V lost 2 bases, J lost 5 bases, and 4 bases lay in between. CDR3 length: 11 amino acids. The CDR3 nucleotides are TGTGCCAGCTCACCAGGCGACGAGCAGTACTTC. It yields the protein CASSPGDEQYF.

This clonotype appeared once. A much larger clone sits a single nucleotide away, making a read error possible. The rearrangement joins TRBV28 to TRBJ1-1, with D hard to call. The CDR3 covers 14 residues. Germline V gives CDR1 MDHEN, CDR2 SYDVKM. V was trimmed by 2 bases and J by 7 bases, leaving 14 bases between them. The CDR3 spells CASSLGTPLSEAFF. Written as DNA, the CDR3 is TGTGCCAGCAGTTTAGGCACCCCTTTAAGTGAAGCTTTCTTT.

The J gene is TRBJ2-1, the V gene TRBV28, with D hard to call. This CDR3 has 12 residues. From germline, CDR1 is MDHEN and CDR2 SYDVKM. Between the trimmed V and J ends, which lost 6 bases and 2 bases, there was a span of 5 bases. CDR3 coding DNA: TGTGCCAGCAGAGAGACCTACAATGAGCAGTTCTTC. It translates to CASRETYNEQFF.

The CDR3 DNA sequence: TGTGCCAGCAGCCAGGGACAATCCCAAGGCCCCCAGCATTTT. Its protein is CASSQGQSQGPQHF. This chain connects TRBV12-3 or TRBV12-4 to TRBJ1-5, with D perhaps TRBD1 (6 bases). V dropped 6 bases and J dropped 10 bases, with 19 bases sitting between them. The CDR3 extends over 14 amino acids.

This clonotype was recorded at least ten times. The CDR3 loop reads CASSYGAGQQETQYF. The DNA for the CDR3 is TGTGCCAGCAGTTACGGCGCGGGACAGCAAGAGACCCAGTACTTC. This sequence joins TRBV6-2 or TRBV6-3 and TRBJ2-5; D may be TRBD1 (7 bases). V lost 2 bases and J lost 2, with 12 bases in between. The CDR3 is 15 amino acids. CDR1 is MNHEY and CDR2 is SVGEGT in the germline V gene.

Details on this clonotype: A much more abundant neighbour one base away suggests this may be a read error. V usage is TRBV7-9 and J usage is TRBJ2-3, with 8 bases that match TRBD1. In germline, CDR1 is SEHNR, CDR2 FQNEAQ (reference sequence). The CDR3 totals 15 residues. This CDR3 is CASSLRTGSTGTQYF. The CDR3 DNA follows: TGTGCCAGCAGCTTAAGGACAGGGAGCACAGGTACGCAGTATTTT.

At least ten counts were recorded for this clonotype. The chain links TRBV5-1 to TRBJ2-1; D remains unclear. V was pared by 4 bases and J by 9 bases, with 17 bases between. Germline V gene data show CDR1 as SGHRS and CDR2 as YFSETQ. The CDR3 is 14 amino acids. CDR3 in DNA: TGCGCCAGCAGCCTCGGCCCTTCCGGCAGTGAGCAGTTCTTC. The encoded protein is CASSLGPSGSEQFF.

The rearrangement links TRBV6-1 to TRBJ1-5; 10 positions match TRBD1. The V and J ends lost 6 bases and 0 bases, in that order; junction bases with no gene match: 11. This CDR3 is built from 18 residues. Per the germline V gene, CDR1 is MNHNS and CDR2 is SASEGT. CDR3 DNA: TGTGCCAGCAGCCAAGGGACAGGGGATCGGTATAGCAATCAGCCCCAGCATTTT. This codes for CASSQGTGDRYSNQPQHF.

This clonotype showed up just a few times. The DNA of the CDR3 is TGCAGTGCTAGTACGGGCCTTGGGGCTGGAAACACCATATATTTT. Residues: CSASTGLGAGNTIYF. The chain is built from TRBV20-1 and TRBJ1-3, with no clear D. CDR3 length: 15 residues. CDR1 and CDR2 from the germline V gene are DFQATT and SNEGSKA (reference sequence). V was trimmed by 3 bases and J by 2 bases, leaving 14 bases between them.

This clonotype was observed a few times. V and J are TRBV20-1 and TRBJ1-3, with TRBD1 matching 9 bases. The CDR3 is 12 amino acids. The V segment lost 4 bases and the J segment 7 bases; nucleotides outside the gene matches: 2. Germline loops: CDR1 DFQATT, CDR2 SNEGSKA (reference sequence). The CDR3: CSANRGPNTIYF. CDR3 nucleotide sequence: TGCAGTGCTAACAGGGGGCCGAACACCATATATTTT.

The rearrangement links TRBV19 to TRBJ2-3; 12 bases line up with TRBD2. The CDR3 is 17 residues long. Germline CDR1 is LNHDA and CDR2 is SQIVND (reference sequence). V was clipped by 6 bases and J by 3 bases; unmatched bases: 10. For the CDR3, the DNA is TGTGCCAGTAGGCGGAAATACGGGACTAGCGGGACAGATACGCAGTATTTT. It is translated as CASRRKYGTSGTDTQYF.

This clonotype was counted between two and nine times. J is TRBJ2-7 and V is TRBV5-1; D unresolved. V gave up 4 bases and J gave up 1 base, with 21 bases separating them. Germline CDR1 reads SGHRS; CDR2 reads YFSETQ. The CDR3 length is 17 residues. The CDR3 coding sequence is TGCGCCAGCAGCCTTAACGCGCCGGGCCCCTCGTCCTACGAGCAGTACTTC. It specifies CASSLNAPGPSSYEQYF.

This clonotype was detected a few times. It is likely a read error, because the conserved phenylalanine at the end of the CDR3 is missing. This sequence joins TRBV3-1 and TRBJ1-1; D is unclear. The CDR3 is 13 residues long. The germline V gene has CDR1 LGHDT and CDR2 YNNKEL (reference sequence). V was pared by 6 bases and J by 1 base, with 9 bases between. CDR3 protein: CASSRTENTEAFL. The CDR3, as DNA: TGTGCCAGCAGTCGGACGGAGAACACTGAAGCTTTCCTT.

This clonotype was observed a few times. Relative to the germline gene, one junction end is altered; a read error may explain this. This chain's CDR3 is CASSQATPGLSYDEQFF. Written as DNA, the CDR3 is TGTGCCAGCAGCCAAGCGACCCCAGGGCTCTCCTACGATGAGCAGTTCTTC. This rearrangement joins TRBV14 to TRBJ2-1; TRBD1 is a possible D gene (5 bases). This CDR3 is built from 17 residues. Looked up from germline, CDR1 is SGHDN and CDR2 is FVKESK.

For this clonotype: The conserved final phenylalanine or tryptophan is absent from the CDR3, which likely points to a read error. The genes are TRBV2 and TRBJ1-5; D is undetermined. The CDR3 is 16 amino acids. V lost 3 bases and J 3 bases, leaving 15 bases between the germline ends. Germline V gene data show CDR1 as SNHLY and CDR2 as FYNNEI. DNA of the CDR3: TGTGCCAGCAGTGACATTGGCAGGATCAACAATCAGCCCCAGCATTCT. Encoded protein: CASSDIGRINNQPQHS.

The chain carries TRBV3-1 and TRBJ1-5; D remains ambiguous. The CDR3 totals 15 residues. Trimming left V 2 bases short and J 4 bases short, with 12 bases between. Germline CDR1 and CDR2: LGHDT and YNNKEL (reference sequence). This CDR3 reads CASSQSDRYNQPQHF. The CDR3 DNA sequence: TGTGCCAGCAGCCAATCGGACCGATATAATCAGCCCCAGCATTTT.

This clonotype was detected a few times. The chain is built from TRBV20-1 and TRBJ2-1, with D possibly being TRBD1 (5 bases). CDR3 size: 13 residues. Deletions cut 3 bases from V and 12 bases from J, with 18 bases between. In germline, CDR1 is DFQATT, CDR2 SNEGSKA (reference sequence). This CDR3 reads CSARVGAVLVQFF. CDR3 nucleotides: TGCAGTGCTAGGGTTGGGGCAGTCCTGGTGCAGTTCTTC.

This sequence joins TRBV7-9 and TRBJ2-2, with 11 bases that match TRBD2. CDR3 size: 13 residues. Germline CDR1 is SEHNR and CDR2 is FQNEAQ (reference sequence). DNA for the CDR3: TGTGCAGTGCTAGCGGGAGGCACCGGGGAGCTGTTTTTT. It codes for CAVLAGGTGELFF.

The chain uses TRBV20-1 and TRBJ1-4; unclear D gene. This CDR3 has 14 amino acids. Trimming pared 3 bases from V and 3 bases from J, leaving 11 bases between. Germline V CDR1 and CDR2: DFQATT, SNEGSKA (reference sequence). The CDR3 here is CSASPGPANEKLFF. In DNA, the CDR3 is TGCAGTGCTAGTCCGGGCCCGGCTAATGAAAAACTGTTTTTT.

This clonotype was seen repeatedly, ten times or more. The rearrangement links TRBV3-1 to TRBJ1-1; D is possibly TRBD1 (6 bases). V was trimmed by 2 bases and J by 1 base, leaving 14 bases between them. CDR3 size: 16 residues. CDR1 is LGHDT, CDR2 YNNKEL, per germline (reference sequence). The CDR3 reads CASSQPPGQPNTEAFF. The CDR3, as DNA: TGTGCCAGCAGCCAACCACCGGGACAACCGAACACTGAAGCTTTCTTT.

In this sample, this clonotype turned up many times. This chain links TRBV12-3 or TRBV12-4 with TRBJ2-1; TRBD1 matches 10 bases. Trimming at V came to 3 bases and at J to 4 bases, leaving 3 bases not matched to a gene. The CDR3 contains 15 residues. CDR3 in DNA: TGTGCCAGCAGTTTTACGGGACAGGGGTACAATGAGCAGTTCTTC. The encoded protein is CASSFTGQGYNEQFF.